The 9 T cell receptor beta chains listed next were all sequenced from one sample in a study of blood T cell repertoires in COVID-19. Some clones are missing from TCRdb's copy, which holds only in-frame ones; the method was immunoSEQ multiplex PCR. The sample has roughly 87,000 clones; 65% to 85% are singletons. The source material was peripheral blood. The receptor source for this set is a woman in her sixties or seventies with acute or convalescent COVID-19.

This chain's CDR3 is CASSFSSGGALDDPDTQYF. The CDR3 DNA sequence: TGTGCCAGCAGTTTCAGCAGCGGGGGGGCCCTCGATGATCCAGATACGCAGTATTTT. The V gene is TRBV28, the J gene TRBJ2-3, with 10 bases matching TRBD2. The CDR3 has 19 amino acids. J gave up 4 bases and V 3 bases, and 16 bases lay outside the gene matches. Germline CDR1 reads MDHEN; CDR2 reads SYDVKM.

The rearrangement uses TRBV5-1 and TRBJ1-2, with D maybe TRBD1 (5 bases). This CDR3 is 16 amino acids long. Trimming removed 0 bases from V and 5 bases from J, with 17 bases in between. Germline CDR1 and CDR2: SGHRS and YFSETQ. CDR3: CASSLALTVFGYGYTF. As DNA, the CDR3 is TGCGCCAGCAGCTTGGCTTTGACAGTCTTTGGGTATGGCTACACCTTC.

The chain links TRBV7-2 to TRBJ2-1, with TRBD2 matching 12 bases. The CDR3 extends over 19 amino acids. Looked up from germline, CDR1 is SGHTA and CDR2 is FQGNSA. J lost 6 bases, V lost 4 bases, and 16 bases had no gene match. This CDR3 reads CASSSPTSGGAGGFNEQFF. CDR3 in DNA: TGTGCCAGCAGCTCACCGACTAGCGGGGGCGCCGGGGGTTTCAATGAGCAGTTCTTC.

The rearrangement uses TRBV7-2 and TRBJ2-1; 9 positions agree with TRBD1. This CDR3 is built from 15 residues. Trimming at V came to 0 bases and at J to 9 bases, leaving 6 bases not matched to a gene. Per the germline V gene, CDR1 is SGHTA and CDR2 is FQGNSA. The DNA of the CDR3 is TGTGCCAGCAGCTTAGCCCTACGACAGGGGGGTGAGCAGTTCTTC. Translation: CASSLALRQGGEQFF.

This clone was recorded only once. This chain links TRBV6-5 with TRBJ2-1; 9 nucleotides line up with TRBD1. Germline V lookup: CDR1 MNHEY, CDR2 SVGAGI. CDR3 length equals 14 residues. The V and J ends lost 6 bases and 2 bases, in that order; junction bases with no gene match: 2. The CDR3 reads CASRGTGPYNEQFF. The CDR3 DNA reads TGTGCCAGCAGGGGGACAGGGCCCTACAATGAGCAGTTCTTC.

The V and J genes are TRBV6-5 and TRBJ2-1, with 10 bases fitting TRBD2. V was clipped by 6 bases and J by 1 base; unmatched bases: 3. CDR3 size: 15 residues. Germline values: CDR1 MNHEY, CDR2 SVGAGI. The chain's CDR3 is CASRSGGVSYNEQFF. The CDR3 nucleotides are TGTGCCAGCAGAAGCGGGGGGGTATCCTACAATGAGCAGTTCTTC.

The chain employs TRBV5-4 and TRBJ2-7, with D tentatively TRBD2 (6 bases). Germline CDR1 SGHNT, CDR2 YYREEE (reference sequence). Trimming stripped 8 bases from V and 3 bases from J, with 18 bases between. This CDR3 spans 14 amino acids. The CDR3: CASTWAPEGYEQYF. Here the CDR3 DNA reads TGTGCCAGTACCTGGGCCCCGGAGGGCTACGAGCAGTACTTC.

The chain couples TRBV6-5 to TRBJ1-6; possible D gene TRBD1, 5 bases. The CDR3 extends over 15 amino acids. CDR1 is MNHEY, CDR2 SVGAGI, per germline. Trimming pared 1 base from V and 7 bases from J, leaving 11 bases between. CDR3 loop: CASSYYRGRNSPLHF. The CDR3 DNA reads as TGTGCCAGCAGTTACTATAGGGGCAGAAATTCACCCCTCCACTTT.

The genes are TRBV27 and TRBJ2-7, with 9 positions matching TRBD2. Germline CDR1 is MNHEY and CDR2 is SMNVEV (reference sequence). CDR3 length equals 15 residues. V shed 2 bases and J 4 bases; nucleotides not matched to a gene: 6. As DNA, the CDR3 is TGTGCCAGCAGTTTAGGTAGCGGGGGCATATACGAGCAGTACTTC. This sequence encodes CASSLGSGGIYEQYF.